These 28 T cell receptor beta chains originate from one sample sequenced in a study of human T cells and chemical hapten exposure. The time point: patch test 3, about 24 weeks after DPC sensitization. The treatment is: therapeutic diphenylcyclopropenone sensitization with weekly scalp DPC. From the RACE reads, TCRdb called clonotypes with MiXCR, one entry per CDR3 protein. This sample has about 97,000 distinct CDR3 sequences, with 25% to 35% found just once. The specimen was whole blood, collected in connection with sensitization to the hapten diphenylcyclopropenone (DPC). The receptors derive from a middle-aged man with alopecia areata. Some clones in this sample may be carry-over from other donors' samples.

The CDR3 DNA reads TGTGCCAGCAGCTTAGTTAGAGGCACTAACTATGGCTACACCTTC. This sequence encodes CASSLVRGTNYGYTF. The rearrangement links TRBV13 to TRBJ1-2; D is undetermined. Germline CDR1 and CDR2: PRHDT and FYEKMQ (reference sequence). V lost 1 base and J lost 0, with 9 bases in between. The CDR3 spans 15 residues.

Only a few counts were recorded for this clonotype. The rearrangement uses TRBV12-3 or TRBV12-4 and TRBJ2-7; TRBD2 matches 10 bases. V was clipped by 7 bases and J by 3 bases; unmatched bases: 6. The CDR3 is 14 residues long. Here the CDR3 reads CASTQTSGHYEQYF. The CDR3 DNA follows: TGTGCCAGCACTCAGACTAGCGGGCACTACGAGCAGTACTTC.

The rearrangement joins TRBV6-5 to TRBJ1-4; D is ambiguous. CDR1 is MNHEY and CDR2 is SVGAGI in the germline V gene. The CDR3 has 16 amino acids. Trimming shortened V by 0 bases and J by 5 bases, and 13 bases separated the two germline ends. The DNA for the CDR3 is TGTGCCAGCAGTTACTCGATGTCCATTCGGAATGAAAAACTGTTTTTT. Its translation is CASSYSMSIRNEKLFF.

This clonotype was detected only a few times. The rearrangement links TRBV6-5 to TRBJ1-2, with 10 positions matching TRBD1. The V gene end was trimmed by 2 bases and the J gene end by 1 base; junction bases not matched to a gene: 1. Per the germline V gene, CDR1 is MNHEY and CDR2 is SVGAGI. The CDR3 consists of 15 residues. The CDR3 DNA reads TGTGCCAGCAGTTACGGGACAGGGGATAACTATGGCTACACCTTC. This codes for CASSYGTGDNYGYTF.

This clonotype was observed many times. The chain combines TRBV20-1 with TRBJ2-1; D unclear. Trimming stripped 0 bases from V and 6 bases from J, with 6 bases between. From germline, CDR1 is DFQATT and CDR2 SNEGSKA (reference sequence). There are 12 residues in the CDR3. DNA of the CDR3: TGCAGTGCTAGAGATGCGGCCAATGAGCAGTTCTTC. Translating gives CSARDAANEQFF.

Only one count was recorded for this clonotype. The chain carries TRBV6-2 or TRBV6-3 and TRBJ1-1; possibly TRBD1 for D (6 bases). The V gene lost 5 bases and the J gene lost 1 base, with 14 bases spanning the gap. Germline V CDR1 and CDR2: MNHEY, SVGEGT. This CDR3 is 15 amino acids long. CDR3 protein: CASSRSDSPNTEAFF. The CDR3 DNA is TGTGCCAGCAGTAGATCGGACAGCCCGAACACTGAAGCTTTCTTT.

This clonotype has a handful of counts. V gene TRBV6-5 combines with J gene TRBJ1-1; D uncertain. Germline assignment: CDR1 MNHEY and CDR2 SVGAGI. Between the trimmed V and J ends, which lost 6 bases and 4 bases, there was a span of 12 bases. The CDR3 totals 13 residues. This chain's CDR3 is CASSQGRGTEAFF. The CDR3 DNA is TGTGCCAGCAGCCAAGGTCGCGGCACTGAAGCTTTCTTT.

This chain links TRBV10-3 with TRBJ2-7, with 7 bases matching TRBD1. Germline V gene lookup returns CDR1 ENHRY and CDR2 SYGVKD. CDR3 length: 14 residues. Trimming cost V 1 base and J 0 bases; bases outside gene matches: 0. The CDR3: CAISEWDSSYEQYF. The CDR3, as DNA: TGTGCCATCAGTGAGTGGGACAGCTCCTACGAGCAGTACTTC.

The V and J genes are TRBV12-3 or TRBV12-4 and TRBJ2-3; 10 nucleotides line up with TRBD2. CDR3 length equals 15 residues. After removal of 4 bases from V and 4 bases from J, the junction contained 5 bases not matched to a gene. DNA for the CDR3: TGTGCCAGCAGTTCCCCTAGCGGGAGCCCAGATACGCAGTATTTT. Translation: CASSSPSGSPDTQYF.

The chain joins TRBV12-3 or TRBV12-4 to TRBJ1-1; D possibly corresponds to TRBD1 (5 bases). Trimming took 4 bases from V and 1 from J, leaving 10 bases between them. CDR3 length: 14 residues. CDR3 sequence reads: CASSSYRQNTEAFF. The CDR3 DNA sequence: TGTGCCAGCAGTTCCTACAGGCAGAACACTGAAGCTTTCTTT.

This clonotype was seen a handful of times. The chain uses TRBV28 and TRBJ2-3; 9 bases agree with TRBD1. In germline, CDR1 is MDHEN, CDR2 SYDVKM. Unmatched junction bases numbered 8, after V lost 3 bases and J lost 4 bases. The CDR3 totals 16 residues. CDR3: CASSFSRTGVADTQYF. CDR3 bases: TGTGCCAGCAGTTTCTCTAGGACAGGGGTGGCAGATACGCAGTATTTT.

This sequence joins TRBV20-1 and TRBJ2-7; D is possibly TRBD1 or TRBD2 (6 bases each). Germline V gene data show CDR1 as DFQATT and CDR2 as SNEGSKA (reference sequence). The CDR3 extends over 12 amino acids. V lost 6 bases, J lost 4 bases, and 13 bases lay in between. CDR3 sequence: CSASGGGYEQYF. As DNA, the CDR3 is TGCAGTGCATCCGGGGGCGGGTACGAGCAGTACTTC.

The V gene is TRBV20-1, the J gene TRBJ2-1, with 8 bases identical to TRBD1. V trimming: 5 bases; J trimming: 5 bases; junction bases outside the gene matches: 14. Germline V gene sequence: CDR1 DFQATT, CDR2 SNEGSKA (reference sequence). This CDR3 comprises 16 residues. CDR3 nucleotide sequence: TGCAGTGCTCTTGACCCCGGACAGGGTAGGGACAATGAGCAGTTCTTC. It yields the protein CSALDPGQGRDNEQFF.

This clonotype occurred a few times. This chain uses TRBV28 with TRBJ1-1, with a possible D match to TRBD1 (5 bases). Looked up from germline, CDR1 is MDHEN and CDR2 is SYDVKM. Trimming left V 5 bases short and J 4 bases short, with 8 bases between. This CDR3 has 12 residues. CDR3 DNA sequence: TGTGCCAGCAGTCAGGACATCACTGAAGCTTTCTTT. Residues: CASSQDITEAFF.

The chain is built from TRBV28 and TRBJ2-7; D is possibly TRBD2 (7 bases). Trimming stripped 4 bases from V and 3 bases from J, with 16 bases between. The germline gives CDR1 MDHEN, CDR2 SYDVKM. The CDR3 is 15 amino acids. The CDR3 loop reads CASSSPGGGGYEQYF. CDR3 bases: TGTGCCAGCAGTTCCCCCGGGGGCGGGGGCTACGAGCAGTACTTC.

The chain joins TRBV28 to TRBJ2-1; D call uncertain. The germline V gene encodes CDR1 MDHEN and CDR2 SYDVKM. Trimming removed 6 bases from V and 10 bases from J, with 10 bases in between. This CDR3 region has 11 residues. CDR3 nucleotides: TGTGCCAGCAGGGCCCTCTGGGAGCAGTTCTTC. This codes for CASRALWEQFF.

Many counts were recorded for this clonotype. The chain joins TRBV29-1 to TRBJ2-3; TRBD2 matches at 8 bases. Germline lookup yields CDR1 SQVTM and CDR2 ANQGSEA. The CDR3 is 15 amino acids. The J segment lost 0 bases and the V segment lost 3 bases, leaving 5 bases of the junction unmatched. The CDR3 bases are TGCAGCGTTGACCGGGGGGGGGCAAGCACAGATACGCAGTATTTT. Its translation is CSVDRGGASTDTQYF.

This clonotype was observed a handful of times. The genes are TRBV14 and TRBJ1-1; D is uncertain. Germline lookup yields CDR1 SGHDN and CDR2 FVKESK. Deletions cut 1 base from V and 3 bases from J, with 18 bases between. The CDR3 runs 17 residues. The DNA of the CDR3 is TGTGCCAGCAGCCAAGTCAAGGCCAAAGTAGAGGACACTGAAGCTTTCTTT. The encoded protein is CASSQVKAKVEDTEAFF.

This clonotype was recorded a few times. The genes are TRBV5-4 and TRBJ2-3; a weak D match, TRBD1 (6 bases). V was trimmed by 3 bases and J by 1 base, leaving 9 bases between them. Germline V CDR1 and CDR2: SGHNT, YYREEE (reference sequence). This CDR3 contains 14 residues. CDR3 sequence: CASSSGQRTDTQYF. CDR3 sequence (DNA): TGTGCCAGCAGCTCTGGACAGCGCACAGATACGCAGTATTTT.

The genes are TRBV28 and TRBJ1-5; the D gene is possibly TRBD1 (5 bases). This CDR3 contains 14 residues. V was shortened by 10 bases and J by 1 base, with 14 bases between the two germline ends. Looked up from germline, CDR1 is MDHEN and CDR2 is SYDVKM. The CDR3 nucleotides are TGTGCCATTAAGCTTGGGGCCAGCAATCAGCCCCAGCATTTT. Its translation: CAIKLGASNQPQHF.

The V gene is TRBV12-3 or TRBV12-4, the J gene TRBJ1-5; no clear D gene. The CDR3 runs to 12 residues. With 6 bases removed from V and 1 base from J, the gap between germline ends came to 4 bases. The CDR3 region is CASRVSNQPQHF. The CDR3 coding sequence is TGTGCCAGCAGGGTAAGCAATCAGCCCCAGCATTTT.

This clonotype was observed a few times. Written as DNA, the CDR3 is TGCGCCAGCAGTGAGATAATGGGGGCCTCAGCACTCCAGAACACTGAAGCTTTCTTT. This translates into CASSEIMGASALQNTEAFF. The chain joins TRBV10-2 to TRBJ1-1, with D possibly matching TRBD1 (6 bases). This CDR3 is 19 amino acids long. Trimming shortened V by 2 bases and J by 1 base, and 23 bases separated the two germline ends. Germline CDR1 and CDR2: WSHSY and SAAADI.

The chain links TRBV7-3 to TRBJ1-1; D is ambiguous. The V gene's germline CDR1 is SGHTA and CDR2 FQGTGA. Trimming removed 5 bases at V and 1 base at J, with 8 bases between. The CDR3 is 13 residues long. In nucleotides, the CDR3 is TGTGCCAGCAGCATGAGACCGAACACTGAAGCTTTCTTT. This sequence encodes CASSMRPNTEAFF. Together with reference TRBV7-3 and TRBJ1-1, the CDR3 gives the full variable domain: GAGVSQTPSNKVTEKGKYVELRCDPISGHTALYWYRQSLGQGPEFLIYFQGTGAADDSGLPNDRFFAVRPEGSVSTLKIQRTERGDSAVYLCASSMRPNTEAFFGQGTRLTVV.

This clonotype has just a few counts. The chain has TRBV3-1 and TRBJ2-1, with 11 positions matching TRBD2. The V and J ends lost 3 bases and 7 bases, in that order; junction bases with no gene match: 5. Germline CDR1 and CDR2: LGHDT and YNNKEL (reference sequence). The CDR3 loop spans 15 amino acids. The CDR3 reads CASSQGTSGLNEQFF. The CDR3 coding sequence is TGTGCCAGCAGCCAGGGGACTAGCGGTCTGAATGAGCAGTTCTTC.

The chain is built from TRBV27 and TRBJ2-1; D tentatively reads TRBD1 or TRBD2 (5 bases each). The CDR3 sequence is 14 residues long. CDR1 MNHEY and CDR2 SMNVEV come from the germline V gene (reference sequence). Trimming cost V 10 bases and J 4 bases, with 17 bases left between them. The chain's CDR3 is CATPPGAGYNEQFF. The CDR3 coding sequence is TGTGCCACCCCCCCCGGGGCGGGTTACAATGAGCAGTTCTTC.

This chain connects TRBV4-3 to TRBJ2-1; 12 positions agree with TRBD2. Per germline, CDR1 LGHNA and CDR2 YSLEER. Unmatched junction bases numbered 2, after V lost 1 base and J lost 4 bases. This CDR3 has 16 residues. CDR3 sequence: CASSQGTSGDYNEQFF. The CDR3 DNA sequence: TGCGCCAGCAGCCAAGGGACTAGCGGGGATTACAATGAGCAGTTCTTC.

The sample holds a few counts of this clonotype. The V gene is TRBV24-1, the J gene TRBJ2-2; no clear D gene. The CDR3 has 15 residues. The V and J ends lost 0 bases and 2 bases respectively, with 6 bases between them. CDR1 is KGHDR, CDR2 SFDVKD, per germline. Written as DNA, the CDR3 is TGTGCCACCAGTGATTTGCAAGTAAACACCGGGGAGCTGTTTTTT. It codes for CATSDLQVNTGELFF.

This rearrangement joins TRBV28 to TRBJ2-7; TRBD2 aligns across 7 bases. From germline, CDR1 is MDHEN and CDR2 SYDVKM. V shed 5 bases and J 5 bases; nucleotides not matched to a gene: 18. There are 17 residues in the CDR3. The CDR3 DNA sequence: TGTGCCAGCAGTACAAACCCGAGGCTAGCGGAGACCGACGAGCAGTACTTC. Translating gives CASSTNPRLAETDEQYF. The variable domain in full, with the rest retrieved from reference TRBV28 and TRBJ2-7, is DVKVTQSSRYLVKRTGEKVFLECVQDMDHENMFWYRQDPGLGLRLIYFSYDVKMKEKGDIPEGYSVSREKKERFSLILESASTNQTSMYLCASSTNPRLAETDEQYFGPGTRLTVT.